Following are 3 T cell receptor beta chains from one sample sequenced in a study of cytomegalovirus exposure and HLA in healthy donors. The primer mix had 60 Vbeta and 13 Jbeta primers. The table came from immunoSEQ multiplex PCR; TCRdb's copy has only in-frame clones and leaves some out. This sample's clone table lists 34,000 or so clones. The sequencing input was PBMCs. Receptors were obtained from a female donor in good health and CMV-seronegative.

The CDR3 region is CASSWIGTGDEKLFF. DNA of the CDR3: TGTGCCAGCAGCTGGATCGGGACAGGGGATGAAAAACTGTTTTTT. The chain is built from TRBV5-6 and TRBJ1-4; 10 bases are shared with TRBD1. The CDR3 is made up of 15 amino acids. Unmatched junction bases numbered 5, after V lost 3 bases and J lost 6 bases. The germline V gene has CDR1 SGHDT and CDR2 YYEEEE. Together with reference TRBV5-6 and TRBJ1-4, the CDR3 gives the full variable domain: DAGVTQSPTHLIKTRGQQVTLRCSPKSGHDTVSWYQQALGQGPQFIFQYYEEEERQRGNFPDRFSGHQFPNYSSELNVNALLLGDSALYLCASSWIGTGDEKLFFGSGTQLSVL.

The chain links TRBV19 to TRBJ1-3; 8 bases fit TRBD1. CDR3 length: 15 amino acids. CDR1 LNHDA and CDR2 SQIVND come from the germline V gene (reference sequence). Germline trimming cut 6 bases from V and 7 bases from J; bases unmatched to any gene: 11. The CDR3 loop reads CASSFDRGGTNTIYF. The CDR3, as DNA: TGTGCCAGTAGCTTTGACAGGGGAGGTACGAACACCATATATTTT.

V usage is TRBV19 and J usage is TRBJ2-5, with TRBD1 identical over 8 bases. The trim removed 4 bases at V and 4 bases at J, leaving 5 bases unmatched. The CDR3 totals 14 residues. Germline CDR1 reads LNHDA; CDR2 reads SQIVND (reference sequence). The CDR3 DNA is TGTGCCAGTAGTACCGGGACAGGCCGAGAGACCCAGTACTTC. It is translated as CASSTGTGRETQYF.